One and the same sample provided the 15 T cell receptor beta chains below, sequenced in a study of blood T cell repertoires in COVID-19. Produced via immunoSEQ multiplex PCR; TCRdb's table is partial and in-frame only. This table has over 30,000 clones, approximately 80% appearing once. Specimen: peripheral blood. All receptors come from a human donor in a cohort sampled during active COVID-19.

This clone was seen only a few times. J is TRBJ2-2 and V is TRBV14; D gene uncertain. This CDR3 has 13 amino acids. Germline V gene data show CDR1 as SGHDN and CDR2 as FVKESK. Trimming took off 4 bases at V and 3 bases at J, with 6 bases between the two ends. This CDR3 is CASSPIDTGELFF. The CDR3, as DNA: TGTGCCAGCAGCCCCATAGACACCGGGGAGCTGTTTTTT.

The table lists this clone with a few counts. J is TRBJ1-1 and V is TRBV29-1, with D perhaps matching TRBD1 (5 bases). Trimming took off 7 bases at V and 1 base at J, with 10 bases between the two ends. Germline CDR1 is SQVTM and CDR2 is ANQGSEA. The CDR3 has 12 amino acids. The CDR3 DNA is TGCAGCGCCCGACAGACGAACACTGAAGCTTTCTTT. Amino acid sequence: CSARQTNTEAFF.

This clone was detected once. This chain connects TRBV9 to TRBJ2-1, with 8 bases lining up with TRBD1. The germline gives CDR1 SGDLS, CDR2 YYNGEE. This CDR3 has 15 amino acids. V dropped 5 bases and J dropped 0; count of bases not matched to a gene: 4. The CDR3 bases are TGTGCCAGCAGTCTACAGGGGGGCTCCTACAATGAGCAGTTCTTC. Translating gives CASSLQGGSYNEQFF.

V gene TRBV5-1 combines with J gene TRBJ1-3; TRBD1 aligns across 7 bases. Germline V gene lookup returns CDR1 SGHRS and CDR2 YFSETQ. The J segment lost 4 bases and the V segment lost 7 bases, leaving 8 bases of the junction unmatched. CDR3 length: 14 amino acids. CDR3: CASGKGAQGNTIYF. The DNA for the CDR3 is TGCGCCAGCGGTAAGGGGGCTCAAGGAAACACCATATATTTT.

The chain employs TRBV5-1 and TRBJ1-1, with a weak D call TRBD1 (5 bases). The germline CDR1 and CDR2 sequences are SGHRS and YFSETQ. Trimming cost V 0 bases and J 0 bases, with 9 bases left between them. The length of the CDR3 is 15 residues. CDR3 nucleotide sequence: TGCGCCAGCAGCTTGGGACAGAACTTGAACACTGAAGCTTTCTTT. It codes for CASSLGQNLNTEAFF.

V and J are TRBV12-5 and TRBJ1-2; D might be TRBD1 (6 bases). The CDR3 contains 12 residues. Trimming took off 8 bases at V and 1 base at J, with 8 bases between the two ends. Germline V lookup: CDR1 LGHNT, CDR2 FRNRAP. The CDR3, as DNA: TGTGCTAGTTCACAGGGTAACTATGGCTACACCTTC. Translation gives CASSQGNYGYTF.

This clone was recorded only once. The V and J genes are TRBV9 and TRBJ2-1; possible D gene TRBD1, 5 bases. The CDR3 consists of 15 residues. Germline V CDR1 and CDR2: SGDLS, YYNGEE. V was shortened by 2 bases and J by 12 bases, with 21 bases between the two germline ends. The CDR3 DNA reads as TGTGCCAGCAGCGTCGGTCCCGATGGCACAGGTGGGCAGTTCTTC. This gives the protein CASSVGPDGTGGQFF. The full variable domain, rest sourced from reference TRBV9 and TRBJ2-1, is DSGVTQTPKHLITATGQRVTLRCSPRSGDLSVYWYQQSLDQGLQFLIQYYNGEERAKGNILERFSAQQFPDLHSELNLSSLELGDSALYFCASSVGPDGTGGQFFGPGTRLTVL.

V is TRBV23-1 and J is TRBJ1-3, with 8 bases fitting TRBD1. TRBV23-1 is an ORF, and what it does is uncertain. V shed 1 base, J shed 6 bases, and the junction held 8 bases outside the gene matches. The CDR3 covers 16 residues. DNA for the CDR3: TGCGCCAGCAGTCAATGGACCAGGGGGCGCCTAAACACCATATATTTT. Its translation is CASSQWTRGRLNTIYF.

V gene TRBV18 combines with J gene TRBJ2-7, with a weak D call TRBD2 (5 bases). V lost 0 bases and J 1 base, leaving 13 bases between the germline ends. Germline CDR1 is KGHSH and CDR2 is LQKENI. The CDR3 has 16 residues. CDR3: CASSPPISSGSYEQYF. CDR3 DNA sequence: TGTGCCAGCTCACCACCGATAAGCAGCGGATCCTACGAGCAGTACTTC.

This chain joins TRBV29-1 and TRBJ1-2; D ambiguous. The CDR3 is 12 amino acids. Germline V gene sequence: CDR1 SQVTM, CDR2 ANQGSEA. V dropped 6 bases and J dropped 7 bases, with 15 bases sitting between them. The CDR3 DNA follows: TGCAGCGTCCGAGACACAGATCTTGGCTACACCTTC. Translated, it gives CSVRDTDLGYTF.

The V and J genes are TRBV19 and TRBJ1-5, with 8 bases fitting TRBD1. The CDR3 consists of 16 residues. The germline gives CDR1 LNHDA, CDR2 SQIVND (reference sequence). The J segment lost 4 bases and the V segment lost 7 bases, leaving 12 bases of the junction unmatched. The CDR3 spells CASMTTHRGANQPQHF. DNA for the CDR3: TGTGCCAGTATGACCACTCACAGGGGGGCTAATCAGCCCCAGCATTTT.

This rearrangement joins TRBV7-2 to TRBJ2-7, with D unclear. In germline, CDR1 is SGHTA, CDR2 FQGNSA. V was cut by 5 bases and J by 3 bases, with 8 bases left in between. This CDR3 comprises 12 residues. The CDR3 DNA reads as TGTGCCAGCAGCCAGATATTCTACGAGCAGTACTTC. This sequence encodes CASSQIFYEQYF.

The rearrangement joins TRBV11-2 to TRBJ2-2, with D possibly being TRBD1 (5 bases). Germline V lookup: CDR1 SGHAT, CDR2 FQNNGV. The CDR3 extends over 15 amino acids. V lost 5 bases, J lost 2 bases, and 12 bases lay in between. CDR3 DNA sequence: TGTGCCAGCAGCCCGGACAATCTTAACACCGGGGAGCTGTTTTTT. Translating it yields CASSPDNLNTGELFF.

The chain recombines TRBV5-1 with TRBJ2-3; D possibly corresponds to TRBD2 (6 bases). There are 14 residues in the CDR3. The V gene lost 3 bases and the J gene lost 0 bases, with 8 bases spanning the gap. Germline values: CDR1 SGHRS, CDR2 YFSETQ. CDR3 sequence: CASSWGTSTDTQYF. CDR3 nucleotide sequence: TGCGCCAGCAGCTGGGGGACTAGCACAGATACGCAGTATTTT. Based on the CDR3 plus reference TRBV5-1 and TRBJ2-3, the full variable domain is KAGVTQTPRYLIKTRGQQVTLSCSPISGHRSVSWYQQTPGQGLQFLFEYFSETQRNKGNFPGRFSGRQFSNSRSEMNVSTLELGDSALYLCASSWGTSTDTQYFGPGTRLTVL.

At least ten counts were recorded for this clone. V is TRBV9 and J is TRBJ2-1; TRBD2 agrees at 8 bases. CDR3 length equals 16 residues. CDR1 SGDLS and CDR2 YYNGEE come from the germline V gene. The junction had 12 bases not matched to a gene; V was cut back by 4 bases and J by 6 bases. The CDR3 region is CASSPYRAGVGNEQFF. The CDR3, as DNA: TGTGCCAGCAGCCCTTACCGAGCGGGAGTGGGCAATGAGCAGTTCTTC. Variable domain in full (rest from reference TRBV9 and TRBJ2-1): DSGVTQTPKHLITATGQRVTLRCSPRSGDLSVYWYQQSLDQGLQFLIQYYNGEERAKGNILERFSAQQFPDLHSELNLSSLELGDSALYFCASSPYRAGVGNEQFFGPGTRLTVL.